Given below is one T cell receptor beta chain in context. Its antigen is unknown. Nothing much larger sits one base from this clone, and base qualities are not available. The data are from a study of T cell changes during pregnancy in multiple sclerosis (dated by TCRdb to between 2018 and 2021). Concerning the study at large: The study looked at changes in the T cell repertoire across pregnancy in women with multiple sclerosis.

The receptor library was made with the immunoSEQ multiplex PCR assay. Drawn from immuneACCESS, this table holds only the in-frame rearrangements with V and J called that TCRdb kept. Clones are partly lost; checked studies trace under half to an unresolved V gene and leave the rest unexplained. Within this sample are over 55,000 clones, with 85% to 95% of them counted one time only. The ten largest clones represent just over 3% of the sample. Looking up the germline V gene (reference sequence) yields CDR1 MNHEY and CDR2 SMNVEV. The CDR3 covers 14 residues, taking in both the cysteine and the phenylalanine. The sequence is cut down to CDR3 DNA, 42 bases in frame from base 1. V is shortened by 0 bases, J by 7 bases, and the region joining them spans 12 bases.

The chain couples TRBV27 to TRBJ1-2; the best D guess is TRBD1, with 5 bases matching. This clonotype was obtained from a female donor in good health, enrolled as a control in a pregnancy study. Here the sequenced sample was CD8+ T cells from peripheral blood mononuclear cells, taken in the third trimester of pregnancy. The DNA reads TGTGCCAGCAGTTTATCGGTGCAGGGCCCTGGCTACACCTTC. Its protein reads: CASSLSVQGPGYTF.